This TCR beta chain was recorded in a study of blood T cell repertoires in COVID-19. Study-wide background: The analysed material was cDNA or gDNA that came from T cells, B-cell-depleted T cells, or PBMCs.

From germline, CDR1 is KGHSH and CDR2 LQKENI. The ends were cut back, 2 bases at V and 0 bases at J, with 5 bases in the middle. This CDR3 comprises 15 residues. The method was immunoSEQ multiplex PCR; TCRdb's version includes in-frame clones alone and lacks a portion of them. The top ten hold roughly 0.69% of the sample, which has about 210,000 clones, 88% seen once. The chain has TRBV18 and TRBJ2-6; no clear D gene. Sequencing was performed on peripheral blood. This TCR came from a man aged 40-49 years with acute or convalescent COVID-19. Here the CDR3 reads CASSPYGSGANVLTF. The CDR3 bases are TGTGCCAGCTCACCATACGGCTCTGGGGCCAACGTCCTGACTTTC.